The rows below give T cell receptor beta chains drawn from one sample of a study of CD8+ T cells in alopecia areata. Sequencing used immunoSEQ multiplex PCR; TCRdb keeps in-frame clones, though not all of them. The sample shows about 120,000 clones, around two fifths of them seen only once. The specimen sequenced was CD4+ T cells sorted from blood. The receptors were gathered from a human donor with alopecia areata. Each CDR3 is given with its conserved first and last residue. A D gene is named only where the DNA matches it firmly. Part of the rows lack a size; the others show once, few, many or a class for expanded clones.

j_gene: TRBJ1-2
abundance: once
v_gene: TRBV2
d_gene: .
CDR3aa: CASSEARGANYGYTF
CDR3nt: TGTGCCAGCAGTGAGGCTAGGGGGGCTAACTATGGCTACACCTTC

j_gene: TRBJ1-1
abundance: few
v_gene: TRBV7-9
d_gene: TRBD1
CDR3aa: CASSTGTGNTEAFF
CDR3nt: TGTGCCAGCAGTACCGGGACAGGGAACACTGAAGCTTTCTTT

j_gene: TRBJ2-7
abundance: .
v_gene: TRBV29-1
d_gene: .
CDR3aa: CSVESRYEQYF
CDR3nt: TGCAGCGTTGAATCGCGCTACGAGCAGTACTTC

j_gene: TRBJ1-1
abundance: .
v_gene: TRBV7-3
d_gene: .
CDR3aa: CASSHSGGTEAFF
CDR3nt: TGTGCCAGCAGCCACTCAGGAGGTACTGAAGCTTTCTTT

j_gene: TRBJ2-3
abundance: .
v_gene: TRBV5-1
d_gene: TRBD2
CDR3aa: CASSTSRYTDTQYF
CDR3nt: TGCGCCAGCTCGACTAGCCGATACACAGATACGCAGTATTTT

j_gene: TRBJ1-6
abundance: .
v_gene: TRBV9
d_gene: .
CDR3aa: CASSIKDNSPLHF
CDR3nt: TGTGCCAGCAGCATCAAGGATAATTCACCCCTCCACTTT

j_gene: TRBJ1-2
abundance: few
v_gene: TRBV30
d_gene: .
CDR3aa: CAGNRAYGYTF
CDR3nt: TGTGCCGGGAATAGGGCCTATGGCTACACCTTC

j_gene: TRBJ2-3
abundance: .
v_gene: TRBV20-1
d_gene: .
CDR3aa: CSAGLLDTQYF
CDR3nt: TGCAGTGCGGGACTCCTAGATACGCAGTATTTT

j_gene: TRBJ2-5
abundance: .
v_gene: TRBV14
d_gene: .
CDR3aa: CASSPHTPGRETQYF
CDR3nt: TGTGCCAGCAGCCCCCATACGCCGGGAAGAGAGACCCAGTACTTC

j_gene: TRBJ1-4
abundance: few
v_gene: TRBV14
d_gene: .
CDR3aa: CASSRSLGEKLFF
CDR3nt: TGTGCCAGCAGCCGATCGCTAGGGGAAAAACTGTTTTTT

j_gene: TRBJ2-3
abundance: few
v_gene: TRBV7-2
d_gene: .
CDR3aa: CASVWGSPGTDTQYF
CDR3nt: TGTGCCAGCGTCTGGGGCAGTCCGGGCACAGATACGCAGTATTTT

j_gene: TRBJ2-7
abundance: .
v_gene: TRBV20-1
d_gene: .
CDR3aa: CSQVVAFEQYF
CDR3nt: TGCAGTCAAGTCGTGGCGTTCGAGCAGTACTTC

j_gene: TRBJ2-3
abundance: .
v_gene: TRBV2
d_gene: TRBD2
CDR3aa: CASSQREEADTQYF
CDR3nt: TGTGCCAGCAGTCAGCGGGAGGAAGCAGATACGCAGTATTTT

j_gene: TRBJ2-3
abundance: .
v_gene: TRBV9
d_gene: TRBD2
CDR3aa: CASSPPQRGVTDTQYF
CDR3nt: TGTGCCAGCAGCCCTCCCCAGCGGGGGGTCACAGATACGCAGTATTTT

j_gene: TRBJ2-5
abundance: .
v_gene: TRBV27
d_gene: .
CDR3aa: CASSLRRNQETQYF
CDR3nt: TGTGCCAGCAGTTTGAGGAGGAACCAAGAGACCCAGTACTTC

j_gene: TRBJ1-2
abundance: .
v_gene: TRBV30
d_gene: TRBD1
CDR3aa: CAWSQQGMGYGYTF
CDR3nt: TGTGCCTGGAGTCAACAGGGGATGGGCTATGGCTACACCTTC

j_gene: TRBJ2-7
abundance: .
v_gene: TRBV13
d_gene: .
CDR3aa: CASSLDRSTEQYF
CDR3nt: TGTGCCAGCAGCTTAGACAGGAGTACCGAGCAGTACTTC

j_gene: TRBJ2-7
abundance: .
v_gene: TRBV30
d_gene: .
CDR3aa: CAWSGGGPSYEQYF
CDR3nt: TGTGCCTGGAGTGGTGGGGGTCCCTCCTACGAGCAGTACTTC

j_gene: TRBJ1-2
abundance: .
v_gene: TRBV30
d_gene: .
CDR3aa: CAWSRGPGYTF
CDR3nt: TGTGCCTGGAGCCGCGGACCTGGCTACACCTTC

j_gene: TRBJ2-5
abundance: .
v_gene: TRBV5-6
d_gene: .
CDR3aa: CASSLGTQTQYF
CDR3nt: TGTGCCAGCAGCTTGGGGACTCAGACCCAGTACTTC

j_gene: TRBJ2-3
abundance: .
v_gene: TRBV7-2
d_gene: .
CDR3aa: CASSFGLRESTQYF
CDR3nt: TGTGCCAGCAGCTTTGGTCTAAGGGAGTCTACGCAGTATTTT

j_gene: TRBJ2-2
abundance: few
v_gene: TRBV29-1
d_gene: .
CDR3aa: CSVDPGSTGELFF
CDR3nt: TGCAGCGTTGACCCCGGGTCCACCGGGGAGCTGTTTTTT

j_gene: TRBJ2-5
abundance: .
v_gene: TRBV6-5
d_gene: .
CDR3aa: CASSYGGAQETQYF
CDR3nt: TGTGCCAGCAGTTACGGTGGGGCCCAAGAGACCCAGTACTTC

j_gene: TRBJ2-2
abundance: few
v_gene: TRBV29-1
d_gene: TRBD1
CDR3aa: CSVDRGLGNTGELFF
CDR3nt: TGCAGCGTTGACAGGGGGTTAGGAAACACCGGGGAGCTGTTTTTT